This is a list of T cell receptor beta chains from one sample in a study of radiotherapy plus CTLA-4 blockade in lung cancer. Data came from immunoSEQ multiplex PCR; TCRdb stores just in-frame clones and leaves some out. The sample lists tens of thousands of clones, approximately 84% occurring once. The sequencing used peripheral blood, collected from a patient treated with radiotherapy plus ipilimumab. The receptors stem from a human donor with non-small cell lung cancer who had a partial response to radiotherapy plus ipilimumab. Both conserved end residues are part of each CDR3.

j_gene: TRBJ1-2
v_gene: TRBV28
CDR3aa: CASSLYPRGFIGARGDYGYTF

j_gene: TRBJ1-4
v_gene: TRBV7-2
CDR3aa: CASRLYQDSTNEKLFF

j_gene: TRBJ2-7
v_gene: TRBV27
CDR3aa: CASSVDSYEQYF

j_gene: TRBJ2-1
v_gene: TRBV10-3
CDR3aa: CAISAGSSDEQFF

j_gene: TRBJ1-2
v_gene: TRBV25-1
CDR3aa: CASSRWQGDGYTF

j_gene: TRBJ2-3
v_gene: TRBV5-4
CDR3aa: CASSDRTSGISTDTQYF

j_gene: TRBJ2-3
v_gene: TRBV29-1
CDR3aa: CSVGRGPNTDTQYF

j_gene: TRBJ2-7
v_gene: TRBV2
CDR3aa: CASSPGLAGDEQYF

j_gene: TRBJ2-1
v_gene: TRBV11-2
CDR3aa: CASSRGGYNEQFF

j_gene: TRBJ1-3
v_gene: TRBV6-6
CDR3aa: CASSVYRGPTGNTIYF

j_gene: TRBJ2-1
v_gene: TRBV19
CDR3aa: CASSIGSARGNEQFF

j_gene: TRBJ2-1
v_gene: TRBV5-1
CDR3aa: CASSLDGSGSHNEQFF

j_gene: TRBJ2-3
v_gene: TRBV5-1
CDR3aa: CASRFPSTDTQYF

j_gene: TRBJ2-2
v_gene: TRBV29-1
CDR3aa: CSVGGRGELFF

j_gene: TRBJ1-2
v_gene: TRBV28
CDR3aa: CASSYYGYTF

j_gene: TRBJ2-3
v_gene: TRBV5-1
CDR3aa: CASRLQILSTDTQYF

j_gene: TRBJ2-2
v_gene: TRBV5-5
CDR3aa: CASSLASGPNTGELFF

j_gene: TRBJ1-4
v_gene: TRBV6-1
CDR3aa: CASSGGQGRVEKLFF

j_gene: TRBJ1-4
v_gene: TRBV27
CDR3aa: CASSLWAGGDEKLFF

j_gene: TRBJ2-3
v_gene: TRBV5-8
CDR3aa: CASSLPGGNTDTQYF

j_gene: TRBJ1-2
v_gene: TRBV7-9
CDR3aa: CASSFWVTGKTNYGYTF

j_gene: TRBJ2-3
v_gene: TRBV5-1
CDR3aa: CASSATPGQITDTQYF

j_gene: TRBJ2-1
v_gene: TRBV4-2
CDR3aa: CASSQDQGYEQFF

j_gene: TRBJ2-7
v_gene: TRBV6-1
CDR3aa: CASKQDSTYEQYF

j_gene: TRBJ2-5
v_gene: TRBV18
CDR3aa: CASSPRLAGLQETQYF

j_gene: TRBJ2-7
v_gene: TRBV28
CDR3aa: CASSPTGSVYEQYF

j_gene: TRBJ1-1
v_gene: TRBV5-4
CDR3aa: CASSRSSGTEAFF

j_gene: TRBJ2-3
v_gene: TRBV6-1
CDR3aa: CASSRTSGTDTQYF

j_gene: TRBJ2-1
v_gene: TRBV29-1
CDR3aa: CSVGSPSGGGVQFF

j_gene: TRBJ1-1
v_gene: TRBV28
CDR3aa: CASSSAERKAFF